A selection of T cell receptor beta chains follows, all from one sample in a study of blood T cell repertoires in COVID-19. The protocol was immunoSEQ multiplex PCR, while the TCRdb copy is restricted to in-frame clones and leaves out a portion. The sample contains 130,000 or so clones, approximately 87% of which appear only once. What was sequenced was peripheral blood. The origin of the receptors is a woman aged 45-65 years with acute or convalescent COVID-19. Each CDR3 is given without its conserved first and last residue. Each record gives: J gene, V gene, CDR3 protein.

J gene: TRBJ2-1; V gene: TRBV5-1; CDR3 protein: ASSLIPGTGGHEQF
J gene: TRBJ2-7; V gene: TRBV19; CDR3 protein: ASSSGLSHYEQY
J gene: TRBJ1-5; V gene: TRBV7-2; CDR3 protein: ASSFRGSQPQH
J gene: TRBJ2-3; V gene: TRBV10-3; CDR3 protein: AIGDRGETDTQY
J gene: TRBJ2-3; V gene: TRBV28; CDR3 protein: ASSSYTDTQY
J gene: TRBJ1-2; V gene: TRBV5-4; CDR3 protein: ASSSEGSIYGYT
J gene: TRBJ1-4; V gene: TRBV4-1; CDR3 protein: ASSQVGTAYNEKLF
J gene: TRBJ1-1; V gene: TRBV4-3; CDR3 protein: ASGRGGTDTEAF
J gene: TRBJ1-1; V gene: TRBV7-2; CDR3 protein: ASSPGGVLNTEAF
J gene: TRBJ2-5; V gene: TRBV5-1; CDR3 protein: ASSFGLAGLSETQY
J gene: TRBJ2-3; V gene: TRBV6-2/TRBV6-3; CDR3 protein: ASSYDRSPSTDTQY
J gene: TRBJ2-2; V gene: TRBV30; CDR3 protein: AWSPPGTGAGELF
J gene: TRBJ1-4; V gene: TRBV2; CDR3 protein: ASSDGTGVEKLF
J gene: TRBJ2-7; V gene: TRBV6-2/TRBV6-3; CDR3 protein: ASSYPRVLSSYEQY
J gene: TRBJ2-2; V gene: TRBV7-9; CDR3 protein: ASSLAGGGELF
J gene: TRBJ1-3; V gene: TRBV6-5; CDR3 protein: ASSYARDGGGNTIY
J gene: TRBJ1-2; V gene: TRBV6-4; CDR3 protein: ASSDPWTGEAPLGFYGYT
J gene: TRBJ2-7; V gene: TRBV6-2/TRBV6-3; CDR3 protein: ASSPSTEQY
J gene: TRBJ2-7; V gene: TRBV28; CDR3 protein: ASSASGVSYEQY
J gene: TRBJ2-7; V gene: TRBV4-2; CDR3 protein: ASSPRTGGLYEQY
J gene: TRBJ2-3; V gene: TRBV29-1; CDR3 protein: SVEDWAGGPNTQY
J gene: TRBJ2-3; V gene: TRBV7-9; CDR3 protein: ASSPMRDTDTQY
J gene: TRBJ2-3; V gene: TRBV7-6; CDR3 protein: ASSLGVAVTDTQY
J gene: TRBJ2-3; V gene: TRBV2; CDR3 protein: ASSGGAEDTQY
J gene: TRBJ2-7; V gene: TRBV11-2; CDR3 protein: ASSPIGGNSYEQY
J gene: TRBJ1-1; V gene: TRBV2; CDR3 protein: ATSEQGTNTEAF
J gene: TRBJ2-7; V gene: TRBV13; CDR3 protein: ASRRNPGNNYEQY
J gene: TRBJ1-2; V gene: TRBV14; CDR3 protein: ASSQVTDYGYT
J gene: TRBJ1-2; V gene: TRBV27; CDR3 protein: ASSLSLGQLNGYT